This T cell receptor (beta chain) was sequenced for a study of radiotherapy plus CTLA-4 blockade in lung cancer listed by TCRdb under 2018. In terms of the full investigation: Among the enrolled patients, 18% had an objective response, and 25% to 35% reached disease control. Broader findings and caveats from the paper: TCR clones derived from tumors expanded in peripheral blood after treatment with radiotherapy and ipilimumab. Increased serum interferon-beta after radiation, together with early dynamic changes in blood T cell clones, were reported to be the strongest predictors of response.

The study evaluated CTLA-4 blockade (ipilimumab) given together with focal radiation therapy in patients who had chemo-refractory metastatic non-small-cell lung cancer. Concerning this clone itself: The antigen this receptor binds is unknown. The sample holds no much larger clone one base away, and base qualities are not on file.

Preparation of the library involved the immunoSEQ multiplex PCR assay. Held by TCRdb, this immuneACCESS table contains in-frame sequences only and omits some clones. Under half of the omission traces to an unresolved V gene where checked; the cause of the rest is unknown. Here the sample has some 74,000 clones; around 73% occur a single time. Together, the top ten hold 7% to 8.5% of the sample. The CDR3, from cysteine to phenylalanine, totals 17 residues. Only the CDR3 DNA is retained, 51 bases long and in frame from the first base. The CDR1 and CDR2 encoded by the germline V gene are SGDLS and YYNGEE. V is pruned by 0 bases and J by 0 bases, leaving 4 bases of the junction without a gene match.

Source: peripheral blood, taken from a patient treated with radiotherapy plus ipilimumab. This TCR came from a human donor with non-small cell lung cancer who had a complete response to radiotherapy plus ipilimumab. The rearranged segments are TRBV9 and TRBJ2-1; 9 central bases correspond to TRBD2. The nucleotide sequence reads as follows: TGTGCCAGCAGCGTAGATCTAGCGGGGACCTCCTACAATGAGCAGTTCTTC. Its coded protein is CASSVDLAGTSYNEQFF. When the CDR3 is completed using the reference TRBV9 and TRBJ2-1 genes on either side, the full variable domain is DSGVTQTPKHLITATGQRVTLRCSPRSGDLSVYWYQQSLDQGLQFLIQYYNGEERAKGNILERFSAQQFPDLHSELNLSSLELGDSALYFCASSVDLAGTSYNEQFFGPGTRLTVL.